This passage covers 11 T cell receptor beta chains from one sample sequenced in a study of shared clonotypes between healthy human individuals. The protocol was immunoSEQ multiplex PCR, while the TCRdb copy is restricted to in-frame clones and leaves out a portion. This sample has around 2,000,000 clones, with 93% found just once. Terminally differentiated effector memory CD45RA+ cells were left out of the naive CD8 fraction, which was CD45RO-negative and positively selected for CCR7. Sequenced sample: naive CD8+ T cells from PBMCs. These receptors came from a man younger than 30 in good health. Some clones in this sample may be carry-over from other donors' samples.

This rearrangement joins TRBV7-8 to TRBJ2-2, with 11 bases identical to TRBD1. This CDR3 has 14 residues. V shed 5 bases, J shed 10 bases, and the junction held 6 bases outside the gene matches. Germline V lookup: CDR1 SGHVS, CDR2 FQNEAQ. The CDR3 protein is CASSTRTGGEELFF. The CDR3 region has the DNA TGTGCCAGCAGCACCCGGACAGGGGGCGAGGAGCTGTTTTTT.

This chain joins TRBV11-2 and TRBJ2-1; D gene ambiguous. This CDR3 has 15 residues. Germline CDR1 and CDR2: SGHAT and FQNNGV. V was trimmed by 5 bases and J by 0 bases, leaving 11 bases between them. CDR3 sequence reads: CASSPYYNSYNEQFF. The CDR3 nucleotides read TGTGCCAGCAGCCCCTACTATAACTCCTACAATGAGCAGTTCTTC.

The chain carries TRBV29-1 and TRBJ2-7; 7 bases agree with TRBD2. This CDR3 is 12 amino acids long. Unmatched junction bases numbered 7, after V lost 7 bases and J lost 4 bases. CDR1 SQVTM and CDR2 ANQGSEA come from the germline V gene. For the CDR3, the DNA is TGCAGCGCCTTGGCTAGCGGATACGAGCAGTACTTC. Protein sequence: CSALASGYEQYF.

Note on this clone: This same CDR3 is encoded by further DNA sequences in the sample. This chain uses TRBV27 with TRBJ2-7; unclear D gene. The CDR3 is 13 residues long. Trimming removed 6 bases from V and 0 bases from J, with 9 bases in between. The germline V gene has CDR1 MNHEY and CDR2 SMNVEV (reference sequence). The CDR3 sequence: CASSPGHSYEQYF. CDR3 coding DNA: TGTGCCAGCAGCCCTGGGCACTCCTACGAGCAGTACTTC.

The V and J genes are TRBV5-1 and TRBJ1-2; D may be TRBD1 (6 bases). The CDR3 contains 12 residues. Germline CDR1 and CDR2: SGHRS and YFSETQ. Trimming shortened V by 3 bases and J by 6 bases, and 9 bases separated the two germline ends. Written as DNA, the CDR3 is TGCGCCAGCAGCTCGGGGGGGCATGGCTACACCTTC. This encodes CASSSGGHGYTF.

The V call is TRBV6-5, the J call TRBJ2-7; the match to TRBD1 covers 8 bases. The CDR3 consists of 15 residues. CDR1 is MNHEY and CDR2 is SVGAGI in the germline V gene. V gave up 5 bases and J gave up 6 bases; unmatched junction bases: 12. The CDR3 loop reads CASSPPRTGFLEQYF. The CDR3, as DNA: TGTGCCAGCAGTCCCCCCCGGACAGGGTTTCTCGAGCAGTACTTC.

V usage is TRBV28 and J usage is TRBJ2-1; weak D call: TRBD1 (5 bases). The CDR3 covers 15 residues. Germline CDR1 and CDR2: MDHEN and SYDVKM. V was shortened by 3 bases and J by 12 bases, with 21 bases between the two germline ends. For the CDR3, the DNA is TGTGCCAGCAGTTTCCCCAGGGCCGGGCCAGGCGGGCAGTTCTTC. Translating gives CASSFPRAGPGGQFF.

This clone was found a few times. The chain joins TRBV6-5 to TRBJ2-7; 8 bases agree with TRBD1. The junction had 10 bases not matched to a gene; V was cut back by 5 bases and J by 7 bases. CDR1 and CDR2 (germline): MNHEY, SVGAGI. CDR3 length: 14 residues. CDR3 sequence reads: CASSARDRRFEQYF. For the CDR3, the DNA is TGTGCCAGCAGTGCCCGGGACAGGCGTTTTGAGCAGTACTTC.

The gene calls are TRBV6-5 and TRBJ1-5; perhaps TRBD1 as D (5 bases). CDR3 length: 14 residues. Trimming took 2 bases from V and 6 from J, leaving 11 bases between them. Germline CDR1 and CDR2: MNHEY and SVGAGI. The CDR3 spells CASSYRGVGQPQHF. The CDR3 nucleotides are TGTGCCAGCAGTTACCGGGGGGTTGGTCAGCCCCAGCATTTT.

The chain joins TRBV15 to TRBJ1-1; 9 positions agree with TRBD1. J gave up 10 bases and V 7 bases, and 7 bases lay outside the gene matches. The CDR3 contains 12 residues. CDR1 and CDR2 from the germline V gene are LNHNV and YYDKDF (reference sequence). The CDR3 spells CATNDRGEVAFF. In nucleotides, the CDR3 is TGTGCCACCAACGACAGGGGGGAGGTAGCTTTCTTT.

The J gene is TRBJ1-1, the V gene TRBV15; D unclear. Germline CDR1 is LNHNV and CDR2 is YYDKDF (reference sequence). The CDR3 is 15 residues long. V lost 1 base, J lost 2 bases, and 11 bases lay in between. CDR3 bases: TGTGCCACCAGCAGAGCTAACCGCCTAAACACTGAAGCTTTCTTT. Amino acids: CATSRANRLNTEAFF.